The entry below describes one T cell receptor beta chain. The V gene lost 3 bases and the J gene lost 4 bases, with 21 bases spanning the gap. This CDR3 contains 17 residues. In germline, CDR1 is KGHSH, CDR2 LQKENI. The sample belongs to a study of T-cell reconstitution after alpha-beta-depleted transplantation in children. It was with unique molecular identifiers that the TCRbeta library was prepared. TCRdb re-derived calls from the PCR reads in MiXCR, one entry per CDR3 protein. Of some 300,000 distinct CDR3 sequences listed, 10% to 13% are singletons. The TCR originated in a human donor who donated a stem cell graft to a child with acute lymphoblastic leukemia. The specimen comprised PBMCs from the stem cell graft donor, sampled from the stem cell graft. The V gene is TRBV18, the J gene TRBJ1-1, with a tentative D call TRBD1 (6 bases). The CDR3 coding sequence is TGTGCCAGCTCACCTCAGGGGCCGGTGTTTAGCAGCACTGAAGCTTTCTTT. Translating it yields CASSPQGPVFSSTEAFF.